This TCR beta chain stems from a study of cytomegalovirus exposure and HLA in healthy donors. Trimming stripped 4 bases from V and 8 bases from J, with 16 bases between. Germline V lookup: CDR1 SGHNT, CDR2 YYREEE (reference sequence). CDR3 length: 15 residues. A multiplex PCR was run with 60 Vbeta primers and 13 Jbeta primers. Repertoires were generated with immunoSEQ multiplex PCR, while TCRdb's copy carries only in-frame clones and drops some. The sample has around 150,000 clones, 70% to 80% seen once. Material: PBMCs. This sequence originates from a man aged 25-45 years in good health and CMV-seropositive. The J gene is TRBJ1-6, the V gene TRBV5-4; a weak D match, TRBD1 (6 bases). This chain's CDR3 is CASSPQTGSHSPLHF. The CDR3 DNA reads TGTGCCAGCAGCCCCCAAACAGGGTCCCATTCACCCCTCCACTTT.